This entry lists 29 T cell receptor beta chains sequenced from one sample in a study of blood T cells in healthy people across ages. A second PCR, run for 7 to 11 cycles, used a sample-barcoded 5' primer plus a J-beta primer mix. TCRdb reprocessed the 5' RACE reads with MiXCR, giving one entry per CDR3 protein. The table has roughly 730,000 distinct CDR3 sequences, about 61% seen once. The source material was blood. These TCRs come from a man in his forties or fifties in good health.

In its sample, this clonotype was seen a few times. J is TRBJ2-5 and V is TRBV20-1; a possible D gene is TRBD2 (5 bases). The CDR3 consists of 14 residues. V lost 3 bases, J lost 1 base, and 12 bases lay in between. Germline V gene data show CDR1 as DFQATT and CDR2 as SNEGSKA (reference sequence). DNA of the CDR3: TGCAGTGCTAGGACTATGAGTTCCCAAGAGACCCAGTACTTC. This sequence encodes CSARTMSSQETQYF.

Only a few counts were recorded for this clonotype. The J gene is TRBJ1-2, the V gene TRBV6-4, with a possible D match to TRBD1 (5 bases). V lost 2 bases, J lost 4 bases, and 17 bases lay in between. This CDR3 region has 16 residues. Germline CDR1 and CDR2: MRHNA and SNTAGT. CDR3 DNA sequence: TGTGCCAGCAGTGACGGTCAGGGAGCCGAGTTCTATGGCTACACCTTC. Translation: CASSDGQGAEFYGYTF.

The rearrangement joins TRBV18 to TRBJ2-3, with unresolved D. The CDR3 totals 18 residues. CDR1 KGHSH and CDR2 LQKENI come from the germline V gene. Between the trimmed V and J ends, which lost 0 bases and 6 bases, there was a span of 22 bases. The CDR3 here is CASSPPKDPNRIPDTQYF. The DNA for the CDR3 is TGTGCCAGCTCACCACCAAAGGACCCCAACCGGATTCCGGATACGCAGTATTTT.

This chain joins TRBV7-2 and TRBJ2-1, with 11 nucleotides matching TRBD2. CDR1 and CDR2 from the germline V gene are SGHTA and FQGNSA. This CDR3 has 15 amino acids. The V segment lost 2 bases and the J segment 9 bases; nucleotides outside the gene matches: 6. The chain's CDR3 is CASSLIGLAGGEQFF. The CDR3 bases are TGTGCCAGCAGCTTAATTGGGCTAGCGGGAGGTGAGCAGTTCTTC.

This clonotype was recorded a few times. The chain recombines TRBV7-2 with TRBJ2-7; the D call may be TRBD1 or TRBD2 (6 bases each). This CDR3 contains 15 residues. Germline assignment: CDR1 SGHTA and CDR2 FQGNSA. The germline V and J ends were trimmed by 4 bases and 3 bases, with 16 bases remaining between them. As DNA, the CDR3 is TGTGCCAGCAGCTACTCGGGGGCAGGTTTCTACGAGCAGTACTTC. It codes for CASSYSGAGFYEQYF. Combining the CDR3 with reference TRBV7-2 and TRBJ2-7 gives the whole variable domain GAGVSQSPSNKVTEKGKDVELRCDPISGHTALYWYRQSLGQGLEFLIYFQGNSAPDKSGLPSDRFSAERTGGSVSTLTIQRTQQEDSAVYLCASSYSGAGFYEQYFGPGTRLTVT.

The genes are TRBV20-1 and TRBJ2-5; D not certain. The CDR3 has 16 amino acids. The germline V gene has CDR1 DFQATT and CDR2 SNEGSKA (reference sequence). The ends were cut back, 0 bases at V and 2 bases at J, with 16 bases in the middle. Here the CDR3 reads CSARDLYPYGQETQYF. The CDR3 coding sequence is TGCAGTGCTAGAGACTTGTATCCGTATGGACAAGAGACCCAGTACTTC.

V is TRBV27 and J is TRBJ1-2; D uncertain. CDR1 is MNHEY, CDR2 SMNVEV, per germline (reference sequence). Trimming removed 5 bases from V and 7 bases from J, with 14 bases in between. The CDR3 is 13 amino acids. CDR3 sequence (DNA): TGTGCCAGCAGTCCGGGTCCCGCCAGTGGCTACACCTTC. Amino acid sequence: CASSPGPASGYTF.

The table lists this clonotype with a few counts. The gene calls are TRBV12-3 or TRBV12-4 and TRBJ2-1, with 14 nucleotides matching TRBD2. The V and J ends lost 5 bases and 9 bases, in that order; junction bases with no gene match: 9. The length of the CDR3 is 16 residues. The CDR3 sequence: CASSLGLAGGSSEQFF. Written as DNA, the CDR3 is TGTGCCAGCAGTCTTGGACTAGCGGGAGGCTCAAGTGAGCAGTTCTTC.

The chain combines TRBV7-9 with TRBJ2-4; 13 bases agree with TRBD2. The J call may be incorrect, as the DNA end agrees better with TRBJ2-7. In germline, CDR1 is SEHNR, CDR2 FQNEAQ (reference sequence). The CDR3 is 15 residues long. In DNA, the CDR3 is TGTGCCAGCAGCTTCGGACTAGCGGGGGACTACGAGCAGTACTTC. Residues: CASSFGLAGDYEQYF.

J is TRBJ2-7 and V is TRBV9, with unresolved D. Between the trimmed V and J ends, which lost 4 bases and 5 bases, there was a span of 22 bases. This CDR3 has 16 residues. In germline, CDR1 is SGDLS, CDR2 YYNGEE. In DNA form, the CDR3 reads TGTGCCAGCAGCCCGAGATATGCTAGTTCTATCGACGAGCAGTACTTC. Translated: CASSPRYASSIDEQYF.

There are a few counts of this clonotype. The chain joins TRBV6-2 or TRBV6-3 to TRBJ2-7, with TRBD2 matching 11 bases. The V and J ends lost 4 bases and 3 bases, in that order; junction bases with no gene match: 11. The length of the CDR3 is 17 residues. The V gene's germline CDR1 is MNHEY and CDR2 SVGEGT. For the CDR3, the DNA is TGTGCCAGCAGTTTGGGTACTAGCGGGAGACATGGCTACGAGCAGTACTTC. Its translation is CASSLGTSGRHGYEQYF.

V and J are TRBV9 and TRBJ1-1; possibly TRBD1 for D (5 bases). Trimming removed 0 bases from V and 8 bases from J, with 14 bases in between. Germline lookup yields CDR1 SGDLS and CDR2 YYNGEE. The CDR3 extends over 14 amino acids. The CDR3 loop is CASSVDSTVTEAFF. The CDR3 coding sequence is TGTGCCAGCAGCGTAGACTCGACAGTCACCGAAGCTTTCTTT.

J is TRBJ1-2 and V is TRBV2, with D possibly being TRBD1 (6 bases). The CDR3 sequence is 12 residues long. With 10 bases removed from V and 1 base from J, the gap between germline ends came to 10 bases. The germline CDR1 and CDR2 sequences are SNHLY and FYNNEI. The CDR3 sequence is CAKNRDNYGYTF. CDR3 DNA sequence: TGTGCCAAGAACAGGGATAACTATGGCTACACCTTC.

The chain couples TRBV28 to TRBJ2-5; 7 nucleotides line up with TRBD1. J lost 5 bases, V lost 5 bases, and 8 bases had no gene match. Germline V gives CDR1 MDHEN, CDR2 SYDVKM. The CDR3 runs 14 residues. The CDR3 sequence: CASSPWDSSETQYF. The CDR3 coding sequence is TGTGCCAGCAGTCCGTGGGACAGTTCGGAGACCCAGTACTTC.

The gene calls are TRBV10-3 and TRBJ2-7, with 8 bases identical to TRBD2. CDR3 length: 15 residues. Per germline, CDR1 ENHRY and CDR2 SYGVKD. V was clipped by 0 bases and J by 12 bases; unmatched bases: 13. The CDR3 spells CAISESGRAGETLYF. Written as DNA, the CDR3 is TGTGCCATCAGTGAGTCCGGGAGGGCCGGGGAGACCCTGTACTTC.

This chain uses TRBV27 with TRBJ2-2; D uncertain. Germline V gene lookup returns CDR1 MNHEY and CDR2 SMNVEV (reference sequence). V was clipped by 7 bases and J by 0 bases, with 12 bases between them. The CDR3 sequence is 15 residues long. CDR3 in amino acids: CASTSGVPNTGELFF. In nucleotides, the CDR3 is TGTGCCAGCACCTCTGGAGTCCCGAACACCGGGGAGCTGTTTTTT.

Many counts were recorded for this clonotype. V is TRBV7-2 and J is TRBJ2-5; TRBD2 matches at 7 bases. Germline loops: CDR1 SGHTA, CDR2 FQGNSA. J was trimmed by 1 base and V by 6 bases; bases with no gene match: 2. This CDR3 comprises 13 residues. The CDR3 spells CASSSGGQETQYF. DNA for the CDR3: TGTGCCAGCAGTTCGGGGGGCCAAGAGACCCAGTACTTC.

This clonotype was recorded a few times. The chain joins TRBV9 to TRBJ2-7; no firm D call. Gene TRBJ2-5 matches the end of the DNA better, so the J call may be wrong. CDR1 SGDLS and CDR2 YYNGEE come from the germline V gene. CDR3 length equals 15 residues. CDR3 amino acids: CASSAGGDNFETQYF. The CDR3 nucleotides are TGTGCCAGCAGCGCCGGTGGAGACAACTTTGAGACCCAGTACTTC.

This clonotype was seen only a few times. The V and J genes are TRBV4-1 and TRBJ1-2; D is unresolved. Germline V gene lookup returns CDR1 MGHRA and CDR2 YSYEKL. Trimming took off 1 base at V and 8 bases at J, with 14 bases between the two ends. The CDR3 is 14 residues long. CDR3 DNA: TGCGCCAGCAGCCAAGCGAACCCTGCGAAGGGCTACACCTTC. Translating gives CASSQANPAKGYTF.

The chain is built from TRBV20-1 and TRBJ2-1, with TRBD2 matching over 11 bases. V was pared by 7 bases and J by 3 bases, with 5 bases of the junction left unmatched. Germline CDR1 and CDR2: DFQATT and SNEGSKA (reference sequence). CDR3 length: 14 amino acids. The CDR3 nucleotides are TGCAGTGTCTCGGGACTAGCGGACTACAATGAGCAGTTCTTC. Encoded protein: CSVSGLADYNEQFF.

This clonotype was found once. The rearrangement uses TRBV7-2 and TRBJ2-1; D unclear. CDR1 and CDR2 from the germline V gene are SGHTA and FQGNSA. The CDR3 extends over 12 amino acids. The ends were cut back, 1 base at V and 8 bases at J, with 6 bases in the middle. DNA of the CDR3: TGTGCCAGCAGCTTAGATCGGCATGAGCAGTTCTTC. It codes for CASSLDRHEQFF.

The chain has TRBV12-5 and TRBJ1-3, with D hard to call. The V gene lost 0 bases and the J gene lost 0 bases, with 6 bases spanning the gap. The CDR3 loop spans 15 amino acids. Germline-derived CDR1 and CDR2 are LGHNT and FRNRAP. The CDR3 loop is CASGLVQSSGNTIYF. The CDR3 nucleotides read TGTGCTAGTGGTTTGGTACAAAGCTCTGGAAACACCATATATTTT.

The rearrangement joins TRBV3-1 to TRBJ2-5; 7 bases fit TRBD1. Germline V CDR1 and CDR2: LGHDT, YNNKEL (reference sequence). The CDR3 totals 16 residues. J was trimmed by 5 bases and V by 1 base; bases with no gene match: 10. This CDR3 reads CASSQVEDRPRETQYF. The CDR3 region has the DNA TGTGCCAGCAGCCAAGTCGAGGACAGGCCGAGGGAGACCCAGTACTTC.

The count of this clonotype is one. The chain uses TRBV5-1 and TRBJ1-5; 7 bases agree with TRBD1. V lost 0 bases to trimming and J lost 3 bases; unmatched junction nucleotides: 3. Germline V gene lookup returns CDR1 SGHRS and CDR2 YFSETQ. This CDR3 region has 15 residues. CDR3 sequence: CASSLGDRVNQPQHF. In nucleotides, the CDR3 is TGCGCCAGCAGCTTGGGCGACAGGGTCAATCAGCCCCAGCATTTT.

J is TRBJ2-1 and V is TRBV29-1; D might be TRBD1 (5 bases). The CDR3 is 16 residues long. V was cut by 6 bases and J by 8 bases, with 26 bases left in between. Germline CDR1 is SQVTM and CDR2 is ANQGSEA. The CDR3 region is CSVCRALGVSTDEQFF. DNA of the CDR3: TGCAGCGTATGTAGAGCTCTAGGGGTTAGTACGGATGAGCAGTTCTTC.

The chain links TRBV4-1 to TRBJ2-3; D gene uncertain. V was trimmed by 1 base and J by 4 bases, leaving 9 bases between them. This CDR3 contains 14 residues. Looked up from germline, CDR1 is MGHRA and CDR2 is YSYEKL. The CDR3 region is CASSQALGSDTQYF. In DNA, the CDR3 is TGCGCCAGCAGCCAAGCCCTGGGATCAGATACGCAGTATTTT.

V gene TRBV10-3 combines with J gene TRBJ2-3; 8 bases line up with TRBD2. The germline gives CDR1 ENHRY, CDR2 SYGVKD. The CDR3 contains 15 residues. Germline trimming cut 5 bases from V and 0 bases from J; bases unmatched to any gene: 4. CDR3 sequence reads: CAISLSGTSTDTQYF. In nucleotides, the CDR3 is TGTGCCATCAGTCTTAGCGGGACTAGCACAGATACGCAGTATTTT.

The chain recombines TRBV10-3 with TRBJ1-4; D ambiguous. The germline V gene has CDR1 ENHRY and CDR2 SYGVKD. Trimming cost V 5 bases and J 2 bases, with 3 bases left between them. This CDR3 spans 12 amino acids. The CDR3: CAISRTNEKLFF. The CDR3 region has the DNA TGTGCCATCAGTCGTACTAATGAAAAACTGTTTTTT.

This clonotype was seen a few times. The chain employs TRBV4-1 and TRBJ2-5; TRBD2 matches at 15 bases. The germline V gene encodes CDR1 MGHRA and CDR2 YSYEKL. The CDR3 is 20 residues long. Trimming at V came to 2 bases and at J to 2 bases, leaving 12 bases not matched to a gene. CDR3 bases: TGCGCCAGCAGCCAACCAATACCGGGACTAGCGGGAGGATGGCAAGAGACCCAGTACTTC. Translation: CASSQPIPGLAGGWQETQYF.